The 5 T cell receptor beta chains in this list originate from one sample, sequenced in a study of blood T cell repertoires in COVID-19. Sequencing used immunoSEQ multiplex PCR; TCRdb keeps in-frame clones, though not all of them. The sample lists 250,000 to 350,000 clones, roughly nine tenths seen once, with about 6.1% in the top ten. Sequencing was done on a sample of PBMCs or T cells enriched from blood (not recorded which). The receptors come from a woman aged 35 to 49 who had recovered from COVID-19.

The J gene is TRBJ2-1, the V gene TRBV6-2 or TRBV6-3; tentatively, D is TRBD2 (5 bases). From germline, CDR1 is MNHEY and CDR2 SVGEGT. The V end was cut by 6 bases, the J end by 6 bases, with 21 bases between. This CDR3 is built from 16 residues. As DNA, the CDR3 is TGTGCCAGCAGCAAAATGACTATCCCCGGCGTCAATGAGCAGTTCTTC. Translated, it gives CASSKMTIPGVNEQFF.

The CDR3 is CASSRRDRGFNEQFF. The CDR3 DNA sequence: TGTGCCAGCAGCCGACGGGACAGGGGCTTCAATGAGCAGTTCTTC. The chain is built from TRBV3-1 (or the pseudogene TRBV3-2) and TRBJ2-1; 10 bases are a match to TRBD1. The junction had 6 bases not matched to a gene; V was cut back by 4 bases and J by 6 bases. This CDR3 spans 15 amino acids. Germline loops: CDR1 LGHDT, CDR2 YNNKEL (reference sequence).

J is TRBJ1-2 and V is TRBV29-1, with D hard to call. Germline V gene sequence: CDR1 SQVTM, CDR2 ANQGSEA. Trimming cost V 6 bases and J 8 bases, with 10 bases left between them. CDR3 length equals 10 residues. DNA of the CDR3: TGCAGCGTGGAGGGTGGCGGCTACACCTTC. It yields the protein CSVEGGGYTF.

This chain connects TRBV5-4 to TRBJ1-2, with 8 bases that match TRBD1. The CDR3 runs to 15 residues. Per germline, CDR1 SGHNT and CDR2 YYREEE (reference sequence). V shed 4 bases and J 1 base; nucleotides not matched to a gene: 6. CDR3 region: CASSPGDRINYGYTF. As DNA, the CDR3 is TGTGCCAGCAGCCCAGGGGACAGGATTAACTATGGCTACACCTTC.

The chain couples TRBV28 to TRBJ2-7; D is perhaps TRBD2 (5 bases). The germline gives CDR1 MDHEN, CDR2 SYDVKM. With 6 bases removed from V and 5 bases from J, the gap between germline ends came to 11 bases. The CDR3 runs to 12 residues. Written as DNA, the CDR3 is TGTGCCAGCAGCTACGGACTTGACGAGCAGTACTTC. This translates into CASSYGLDEQYF.